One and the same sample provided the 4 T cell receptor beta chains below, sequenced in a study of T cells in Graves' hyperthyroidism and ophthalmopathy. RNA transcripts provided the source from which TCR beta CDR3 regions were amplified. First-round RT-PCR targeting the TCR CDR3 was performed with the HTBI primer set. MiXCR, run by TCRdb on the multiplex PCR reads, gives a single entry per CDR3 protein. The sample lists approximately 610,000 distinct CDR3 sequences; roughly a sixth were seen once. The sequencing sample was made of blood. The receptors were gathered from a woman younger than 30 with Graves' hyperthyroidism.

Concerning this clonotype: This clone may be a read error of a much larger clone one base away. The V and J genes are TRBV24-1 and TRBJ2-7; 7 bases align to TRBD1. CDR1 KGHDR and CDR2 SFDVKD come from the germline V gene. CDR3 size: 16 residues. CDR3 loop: CATSDNGQENPYEQCF. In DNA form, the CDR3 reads TGTGCCACCAGTGATAACGGACAGGAAAACCCCTACGAGCAGTGCTTC.

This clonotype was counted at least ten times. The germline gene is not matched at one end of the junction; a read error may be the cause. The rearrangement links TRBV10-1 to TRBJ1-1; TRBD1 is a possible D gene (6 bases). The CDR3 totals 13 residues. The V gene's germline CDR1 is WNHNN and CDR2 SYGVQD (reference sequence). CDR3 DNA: TGTGCCAGCAGCGTGACAGGGAACACTGAAGCTTTCTTT. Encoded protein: CASSVTGNTEAFF.

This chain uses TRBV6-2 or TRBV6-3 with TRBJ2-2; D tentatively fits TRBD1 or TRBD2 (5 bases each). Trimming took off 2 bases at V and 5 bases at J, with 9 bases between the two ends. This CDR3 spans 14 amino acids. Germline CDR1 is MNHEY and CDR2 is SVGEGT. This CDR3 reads CASSYGWGTGELFF. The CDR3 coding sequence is TGTGCCAGCAGTTACGGATGGGGGACCGGGGAGCTGTTTTTT.

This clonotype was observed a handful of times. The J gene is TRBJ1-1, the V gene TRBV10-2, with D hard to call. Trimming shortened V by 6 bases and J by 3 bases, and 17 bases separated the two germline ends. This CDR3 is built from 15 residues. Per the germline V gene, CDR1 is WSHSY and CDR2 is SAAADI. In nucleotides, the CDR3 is TGCGCCAGCAGCGGATTGAACCTCGGGGACACTGAAGCTTTCTTT. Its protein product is CASSGLNLGDTEAFF.